This T cell receptor (beta chain) is from a study of vaccination and CD4 T cells after COVID-19 (dated by TCRdb to between 2021 and 2023). About the investigation overall: Convalescent patients had a positive SARS-CoV-2 result on nasal swab PCR, and of these patients, about ten had mild disease and one had severe disease. In 10 COVID-19 convalescent patients and a handful of infection-naive healthy vaccine recipients, researchers compared the spike-specific CD4+ TCR repertoire from before mRNA vaccination with the repertoire from after. Post-vaccine blood samples were taken a median of about 77 days after the second vaccine dose, with a range of roughly 14 to 250 days. In the convalescent cohort there were six males and four females, among whom were two Hispanic individuals, seven Caucasians, two Asians and one multiracial person. Three convalescent patients gave samples both early after vaccination (day 14) and late after vaccination (days 161 to 241). Each participant got two doses of either the Pfizer-BioNTech BNT162b2 vaccine (n=8) or the Moderna mRNA-1273 vaccine (n=2). Overlapping spike peptide pools from SARS-CoV-2 and from the common cold coronaviruses HCoV-NL63, HCoV-OC43 and HCoV-229E were used as culture stimuli. Post-COVID blood samples from convalescent patients were collected a median of around 110 days after diagnosis, with a range of 35 to 161 days. As controls, cultures received a CEFX viral epitope pool (the positive control), an HIV-1 Nef peptide pool (the negative control), or no peptide at all.

From its cysteine to its phenylalanine, the CDR3 spans 17 amino acids. The retained sequence is limited to the CDR3, 51 bases, with the frame set at the first base. The germline ends are 16 bases apart after V is trimmed by 1 base and J by 5 bases. The germline V gene provides CDR1 SGHDT and CDR2 YYEEEE. Only one count was recorded for this clonotype. Its cognate antigen has yet to be identified. The input lacks base qualities; no much larger clone sits a single base away. One read yields weak evidence. The time point label of this sample denotes: late sampling 161 to 241 days after vaccination in three convalescent patients. What this sample's treatment or condition label stands for: roughly 11-day PBMC culture with coronavirus spike peptide pools or control peptides (ViraFEST assay). The study used the ViraFEST assay, which expanded antigen-specific T cells with peptide pools and then identified expanded clonotypes by TCR sequencing. The positive SARS-CoV-2 PCR tests of the convalescent patients were dated from March to December 2020, before the Alpha, Beta and Delta variants emerged in the United States. Each well held around 2 million PBMCs cultured with roughly 10 ug/ml peptide pools in IMDM containing around 5% human AB serum and 10 IU/ml IL-2. Half of the culture medium was replaced with fresh IL-2-containing medium on days 3 and 7. After approximately eleven days of culture, CD4+ T cells were isolated by negative selection using the EasySep CD4+ T cell isolation kit. Ficoll-Paque Plus gradient centrifugation was used to isolate PBMCs from whole blood, and the isolated PBMCs were then either used fresh or cryopreserved at -140C. Triplicate wells were generally used for each culture condition.

The full study reports these points: Nearly all vaccine-specific clones in convalescent patients (304 of 307) were mono-reactive for SARS-CoV-2 spike rather than cross-reactive with common cold coronaviruses. Among convalescent patients, a median approximately 88% of the SARS-CoV-2-reactive clones seen after vaccination appeared only after vaccination, which suggests priming specific to the vaccine. Relatively few convalescent patients were included in the study, and early timepoints after natural infection were not analyzed. Although the median number of SARS-CoV-2-reactive clonotypes went up from fewer than 25 after infection to more than 30 after vaccination, the increase was not significant.

The library was generated by PCR. TCR sequencing of DNA from cultured CD4+ T cells used the Oncomine TCR Beta short-read assay at the Johns Hopkins FTIC core. The QIAamp micro DNA kit was used to extract genomic DNA from the cultured CD4+ T cells. Oncomine TCR Beta libraries made from cultured CD4+ T cells were pooled using unique dual indexes and sequenced on an Illumina iSeq 100. As for how the authors treated the data: Non-productive sequences were filtered out, and CDR3s that did not start with C, did not end with F or W, or were shorter than 7 amino acids were discarded. Antigen-specific clonotypes were identified using the MANAFEST web application through comparison of peptide-stimulated wells with reference and other culture wells. For a clone to be called positive, the clone needed an FDR below 0.05, an odds ratio above 5, and a productive frequency above 0.1% in at least two of three replicate wells. A clonotype counted as cross-reactive if it showed significant expansion both in the SARS-CoV-2 spike wells and in at least one common cold coronavirus spike condition. Similarity between CDR3 sequences was evaluated in R version 3.6.1 using Levenshtein distances (stringdist) and unrooted phylogenetic trees (ape). TCRdb trimmed public reads at Q25 via fastp, called clones via MiXCR and kept in-frame beta chains. Rows with one shared CDR3 protein collapse into an entry with the most common genes and DNA. TCRdb, not the authors, supplied the V and J calls. Across this sample there are approximately 25,000 distinct CDR3 sequences, with approximately 28% seen only once. In total, the top ten clones hold less than 9% of the sample.

This specimen consisted of CD4+ T cells from blood, cultured in vitro, obtained about 7 months after SARS-CoV-2 vaccination. The chain was built from TRBV5-6 and TRBJ1-6, with a weak D call of TRBD1 (5 bases match). This TCR derives from a human donor who had recovered from COVID-19. The sequence in DNA is TGTGCCAGCAGCTTGTATGGGGCTGAGGAACATAATTCACCCCTCCACTTT. Its translation is CASSLYGAEEHNSPLHF.